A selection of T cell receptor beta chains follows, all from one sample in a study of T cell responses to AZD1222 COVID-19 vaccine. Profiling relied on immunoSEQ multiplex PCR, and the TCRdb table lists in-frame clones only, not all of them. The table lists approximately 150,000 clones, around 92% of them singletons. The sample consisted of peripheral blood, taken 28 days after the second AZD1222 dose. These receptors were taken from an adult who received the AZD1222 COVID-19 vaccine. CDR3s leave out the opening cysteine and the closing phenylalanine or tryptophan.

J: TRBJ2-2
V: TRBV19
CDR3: ASSKGRSAGGTGELF

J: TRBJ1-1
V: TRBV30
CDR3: AWSGGVGAF

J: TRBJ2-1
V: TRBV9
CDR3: ASSDSTGGFSYNEQF

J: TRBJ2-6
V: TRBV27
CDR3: ASSFSGANVLT

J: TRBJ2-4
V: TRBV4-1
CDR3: ASNPGTGPKNIQY

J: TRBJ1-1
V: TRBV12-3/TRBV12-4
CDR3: ASRLSYTEAF

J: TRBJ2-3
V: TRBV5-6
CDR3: AGSRGQANTDTQY

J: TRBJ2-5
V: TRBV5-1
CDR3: ASSRGAGGPETQY

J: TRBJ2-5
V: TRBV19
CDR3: ASSIDLSGKETQY

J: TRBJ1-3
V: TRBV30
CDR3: AWSLDRASGNTIY